The 27 T cell receptor beta chains below come from one sample, sequenced in a study of blood T cell repertoires in COVID-19. Using immunoSEQ multiplex PCR, the repertoire was profiled, and TCRdb retains in-frame clones only, with some absent. The repertoire holds under 200,000 clones, 70% to 85% seen once, with roughly 9.2% in the top ten. The specimen sequenced was peripheral blood. All receptors come from a woman over 75 with acute or convalescent COVID-19.

The chain has TRBV5-1 and TRBJ2-3; 9 bases line up with TRBD1. The V segment lost 9 bases and the J segment 4 bases; nucleotides outside the gene matches: 9. Germline lookup yields CDR1 SGHRS and CDR2 YFSETQ. The CDR3 sequence is 14 residues long. Here the CDR3 DNA reads TGCGCCACCTCCGGGACAGGGAATTCAGATACGCAGTATTTT. Translation gives CATSGTGNSDTQYF.

The chain employs TRBV5-8 and TRBJ2-7; 12 bases agree with TRBD2. CDR3 length: 17 amino acids. Germline trimming cut 2 bases from V and 3 bases from J; bases unmatched to any gene: 9. Germline V lookup: CDR1 SGHTS, CDR2 YDEGEE. CDR3 loop: CASSLRNLAGGSYEQYF. The DNA for the CDR3 is TGTGCCAGCAGCTTACGAAACCTAGCGGGGGGGAGCTACGAGCAGTACTTC.

The J gene is TRBJ2-1, the V gene TRBV19, with 9 bases matching TRBD2. There are 14 residues in the CDR3. Germline lookup yields CDR1 LNHDA and CDR2 SQIVND (reference sequence). J was trimmed by 4 bases and V by 6 bases; bases with no gene match: 4. CDR3 loop: CASRSGGLYNEQFF. The DNA of the CDR3 is TGTGCCAGTAGGAGCGGGGGGTTGTACAATGAGCAGTTCTTC.

The chain has TRBV5-4 and TRBJ1-2, with no clear D. Germline V gene sequence: CDR1 SGHNT, CDR2 YYREEE (reference sequence). The V and J ends lost 4 bases and 0 bases respectively, with 13 bases between them. This CDR3 is built from 15 residues. CDR3 nucleotide sequence: TGTGCCAGCAGCCCATCCGGGGTGGCTAACTATGGCTACACCTTC. Its protein product is CASSPSGVANYGYTF.

V and J are TRBV11-2 and TRBJ2-4; no clear D gene. CDR3 length: 14 residues. Germline V gives CDR1 SGHAT, CDR2 FQNNGV. V lost 5 bases to trimming and J lost 1 base, with 9 bases between them. CDR3 in amino acids: CASSQDVAKNIQYF. In DNA form, the CDR3 reads TGTGCCAGCAGCCAGGATGTTGCCAAAAACATTCAGTACTTC.

The rearrangement uses TRBV9 and TRBJ1-1; D gene ambiguous. Germline V gives CDR1 SGDLS, CDR2 YYNGEE. Trimming took off 4 bases at V and 3 bases at J, with 13 bases between the two ends. The CDR3 has 14 amino acids. The CDR3 spells CASSPPSSYTEAFF. The CDR3 region has the DNA TGTGCCAGCAGCCCCCCGTCGAGCTACACTGAAGCTTTCTTT.

The sample holds a few counts of this clone. V and J are TRBV27 and TRBJ1-6; D not resolved. The length of the CDR3 is 16 residues. Germline loops: CDR1 MNHEY, CDR2 SMNVEV (reference sequence). V was shortened by 6 bases and J by 3 bases, with 15 bases between the two germline ends. The CDR3 loop reads CASRSQTGSYNSPLHF. CDR3 nucleotide sequence: TGTGCCAGCAGATCACAAACCGGGAGCTATAATTCACCCCTCCACTTT.

The genes are TRBV7-2 and TRBJ2-1; TRBD2 matches 9 bases. CDR3 length: 15 residues. Losses at the gene ends were 3 bases for V and 8 bases for J; bases not matched to a gene: 8. The germline V gene encodes CDR1 SGHTA and CDR2 FQGNSA. CDR3 sequence: CASSLGGGAFDEQFF. In DNA form, the CDR3 reads TGTGCCAGCAGCTTGGGCGGGGGGGCTTTTGATGAGCAGTTCTTC.

This chain uses TRBV29-1 with TRBJ2-3; 9 bases line up with TRBD1. This CDR3 is 15 amino acids long. Germline V gene lookup returns CDR1 SQVTM and CDR2 ANQGSEA. The V segment lost 4 bases and the J segment 4 bases; nucleotides outside the gene matches: 9. CDR3 residues: CSVGNRGLPADTQYF. The CDR3, as DNA: TGCAGCGTTGGCAACAGGGGGCTACCCGCAGATACGCAGTATTTT.

This CDR3 reads CASRGRGQGGIEAFF. The CDR3 DNA reads as TGTGCCAGCAGGGGACGGGGACAGGGAGGGATTGAAGCTTTCTTT. The chain couples TRBV6-5 to TRBJ1-1; 9 nucleotides align to TRBD1. The CDR3 totals 15 residues. Germline assignment: CDR1 MNHEY and CDR2 SVGAGI. With 6 bases clipped from V and 7 bases from J, the junction kept 12 bases outside the gene matches.

This chain uses TRBV6-2 or TRBV6-3 with TRBJ2-2; TRBD2 might be the D (6 bases). This CDR3 has 15 amino acids. V was trimmed by 6 bases and J by 5 bases, leaving 16 bases between them. The germline gives CDR1 MNHEY, CDR2 SVGEGT. CDR3 amino acids: CASSQDYPGTGELFF. The CDR3 bases are TGTGCCAGCAGCCAGGACTACCCGGGAACCGGGGAGCTGTTTTTT.

The rearrangement joins TRBV10-2 to TRBJ2-3, with TRBD2 identical over 9 bases. Germline values: CDR1 WSHSY, CDR2 SAAADI. The CDR3 loop spans 18 amino acids. The V and J ends lost 5 bases and 5 bases, in that order; junction bases with no gene match: 17. CDR3 region: CASSQLAGGFLGQDTQYF. CDR3 nucleotide sequence: TGCGCCAGCAGTCAATTGGCGGGGGGGTTCCTTGGGCAAGATACGCAGTATTTT.

The gene calls are TRBV7-9 and TRBJ2-7; weak D call: TRBD1 (6 bases). V was shortened by 5 bases and J by 2 bases, with 19 bases between the two germline ends. Germline V gene data show CDR1 as SEHNR and CDR2 as FQNEAQ (reference sequence). The CDR3 extends over 16 amino acids. The DNA for the CDR3 is TGTGCCAGCAGCCCCAGGGGACCGTTCGGCCCCTACGAGCAGTACTTC. Protein sequence: CASSPRGPFGPYEQYF.

V and J are TRBV4-3 and TRBJ2-7; 11 bases fit TRBD1. Germline CDR1 reads LGHNA; CDR2 reads YSLEER. The CDR3 is 16 amino acids. J gave up 3 bases and V 1 base, and 5 bases lay outside the gene matches. The CDR3 reads CASSQALGTGGYEQYF. Written as DNA, the CDR3 is TGCGCCAGCAGCCAAGCTCTCGGGACAGGGGGCTACGAGCAGTACTTC.

The rearrangement uses TRBV7-8 and TRBJ2-1; TRBD2 matches 10 bases. Trimming at V came to 3 bases and at J to 2 bases, leaving 1 base not matched to a gene. Germline CDR1 is SGHVS and CDR2 is FQNEAQ. This CDR3 region has 15 residues. CDR3 residues: CASSLLAGAYNEQFF. CDR3 in DNA: TGTGCCAGCAGCTTGCTAGCGGGAGCCTACAATGAGCAGTTCTTC. The whole variable domain, filled in from reference TRBV7-8 and TRBJ2-1, reads GAGVSQSPRYKVAKRGQDVALRCDPISGHVSLFWYQQALGQGPEFLTYFQNEAQLDKSGLPSDRFFAERPEGSVSTLKIQRTQQEDSAVYLCASSLLAGAYNEQFFGPGTRLTVL.

The chain carries TRBV5-4 and TRBJ2-3; the match to TRBD2 covers 9 bases. CDR1 and CDR2 (germline): SGHNT, YYREEE (reference sequence). The CDR3 has 16 residues. Germline trimming cut 4 bases from V and 5 bases from J; bases unmatched to any gene: 11. The DNA of the CDR3 is TGTGCCAGCAGCGTTGGGACTAGCAGGCGGGGAGATACGCAGTATTTT. Translation gives CASSVGTSRRGDTQYF. Supplemented by reference TRBV5-4 and TRBJ2-3, the full variable domain reads ETGVTQSPTHLIKTRGQQVTLRCSSQSGHNTVSWYQQALGQGPQFIFQYYREEENGRGNFPPRFSGLQFPNYSSELNVNALELDDSALYLCASSVGTSRRGDTQYFGPGTRLTVL.

The chain employs TRBV30 and TRBJ1-2; 7 bases agree with TRBD1. Germline assignment: CDR1 GTSNPN and CDR2 SVGIG (reference sequence). CDR3 length: 17 amino acids. The V segment lost 3 bases and the J segment 3 bases; nucleotides outside the gene matches: 16. CDR3 DNA: TGTGCCTGGAGCGGATTTGCAACAGGGGAGCGGGACTATGGCTACACCTTC. This encodes CAWSGFATGERDYGYTF.

This sequence joins TRBV6-1 and TRBJ1-2, with TRBD1 matching over 9 bases. The V segment lost 11 bases and the J segment 8 bases; nucleotides outside the gene matches: 6. CDR1 and CDR2 (germline): MNHNS, SASEGT. The CDR3 length is 11 residues. The CDR3 sequence is CAAQGAGGYTF. CDR3 nucleotides: TGTGCCGCACAGGGGGCCGGCGGCTACACCTTC.

The chain recombines TRBV2 with TRBJ1-6; D is undetermined. Germline V gene sequence: CDR1 SNHLY, CDR2 FYNNEI. The CDR3 loop spans 14 amino acids. V was trimmed by 7 bases and J by 4 bases, leaving 11 bases between them. DNA for the CDR3: TGTGCCAGCACCCCAGAGCGTTATAATTCACCCCTCCACTTT. Encoded protein: CASTPERYNSPLHF.

The chain uses TRBV5-8 and TRBJ1-3; no clear D gene. Germline lookup yields CDR1 SGHTS and CDR2 YDEGEE. V lost 0 bases and J 3 bases, leaving 7 bases between the germline ends. CDR3 length: 14 residues. The CDR3 nucleotides are TGTGCCAGCAGCTTGGGGACTGGTGGAAACACCATATATTTT. It is translated as CASSLGTGGNTIYF.

The chain links TRBV6-5 to TRBJ2-2, with D possibly TRBD2 on 6 matching bases. This CDR3 contains 16 residues. V dropped 2 bases and J dropped 0 bases, with 10 bases sitting between them. Germline-derived CDR1 and CDR2 are MNHEY and SVGAGI. Here the CDR3 DNA reads TGTGCCAGCAGTTACAGGAGGGGACCGAACACCGGGGAGCTGTTTTTT. Amino acids: CASSYRRGPNTGELFF.

V is TRBV6-2 or TRBV6-3 and J is TRBJ2-7; no clear D gene. The germline V gene encodes CDR1 MNHEY and CDR2 SVGEGT. Between the trimmed V and J ends, which lost 4 bases and 4 bases, there was a span of 14 bases. CDR3 length: 14 residues. DNA of the CDR3: TGTGCCAGCAGTTTTCAGTACAGCCTTTACGAGCAGTACTTC. Amino acid sequence: CASSFQYSLYEQYF.

V gene TRBV24-1 combines with J gene TRBJ2-1, with D perhaps matching TRBD2 (5 bases). V lost 4 bases and J lost 3, with 15 bases in between. The CDR3 totals 16 residues. Per the germline V gene, CDR1 is KGHDR and CDR2 is SFDVKD. As DNA, the CDR3 is TGTGCCACCAGTGACAAGGATGGACTCCGCTACAATGAGCAGTTCTTC. This codes for CATSDKDGLRYNEQFF.

This chain links TRBV29-1 with TRBJ1-4; TRBD1 matches at 7 bases. The CDR3 covers 14 residues. The J segment lost 8 bases and the V segment lost 0 bases, leaving 6 bases of the junction unmatched. Germline V gene lookup returns CDR1 SQVTM and CDR2 ANQGSEA. The CDR3 DNA is TGCAGCGTTGAAGATCGCAGGGGACAGGAAAAACTGTTTTTT. Translating gives CSVEDRRGQEKLFF.

This sequence joins TRBV7-2 and TRBJ1-5, with 9 bases identical to TRBD1. Germline CDR1 and CDR2: SGHTA and FQGNSA. The junction had 1 base not matched to a gene; V was cut back by 1 base and J by 6 bases. This CDR3 region has 14 residues. This CDR3 is CASSLDRGPQPQHF. CDR3 sequence (DNA): TGTGCCAGCAGCTTAGACAGGGGGCCTCAGCCCCAGCATTTT.

V is TRBV11-3 and J is TRBJ2-2, with 8 bases matching TRBD1. J lost 6 bases, V lost 7 bases, and 10 bases had no gene match. The CDR3 is 15 amino acids. Per the germline V gene, CDR1 is SGHNT and CDR2 is YENEEA. The chain's CDR3 is CASMAGQGTSGELFF. In DNA, the CDR3 is TGTGCCAGCATGGCCGGACAGGGTACGTCCGGGGAGCTGTTTTTT.

The chain joins TRBV2 to TRBJ2-3, with TRBD2 as a possible D gene (6 bases). This CDR3 spans 14 amino acids. Trimming cost V 5 bases and J 3 bases, with 12 bases left between them. Germline CDR1 is SNHLY and CDR2 is FYNNEI. CDR3 DNA: TGTGCCAGCAGTTTTAGCGGTCTTACAGATACGCAGTATTTT. Translating it yields CASSFSGLTDTQYF.